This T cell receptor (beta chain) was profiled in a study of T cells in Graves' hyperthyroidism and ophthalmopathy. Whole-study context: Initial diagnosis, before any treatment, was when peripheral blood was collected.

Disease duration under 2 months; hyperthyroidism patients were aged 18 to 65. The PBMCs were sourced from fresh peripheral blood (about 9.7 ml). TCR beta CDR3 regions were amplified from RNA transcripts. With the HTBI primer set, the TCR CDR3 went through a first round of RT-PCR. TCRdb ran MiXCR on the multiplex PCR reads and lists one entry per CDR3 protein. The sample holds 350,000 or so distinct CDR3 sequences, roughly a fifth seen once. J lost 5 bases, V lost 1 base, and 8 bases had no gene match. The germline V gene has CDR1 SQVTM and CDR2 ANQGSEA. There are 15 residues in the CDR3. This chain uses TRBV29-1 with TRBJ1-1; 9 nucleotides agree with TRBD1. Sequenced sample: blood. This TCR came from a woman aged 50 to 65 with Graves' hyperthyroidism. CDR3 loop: CSVEGATGGGTEAFF. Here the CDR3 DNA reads TGCAGCGTTGAAGGTGCGACAGGGGGAGGAACTGAAGCTTTCTTT.